This TCR beta chain was profiled in a study of CXCR3-negative and CXCR3-positive naive CD8 T cells. Study conclusions and caveats: Comparison of naive cells showed more hydrophobic TRB CDR3s in CXCR3-positive than in CXCR3-negative naive cells.

Libraries of TRB cDNA were made by 5' RACE and carried UMIs. From its re-call of the 5' RACE reads, TCRdb lists each CDR3 protein once, without DNA. This sample contains some 140,000 distinct CDR3 sequences. With respect to this clonotype: Its antigen is unknown.

The sorter processed each CD8+ T cell subset in triplicate at over 250,000 cells apiece. Sample: naive CXCR3+ CD8+ T cells from blood. Subset described: CD45RO-CCR7+CD27+CD95- naive CD8+ T cells expressing CXCR3 (TNR3+). This receptor was taken from a human donor in good health. Some clones in this sample may be carry-over from other donors' samples.

The chain's CDR3 is CASSEGGPYEQYF. The gene calls are TRBV27 and TRBJ2-7; TCRdb indicates TRBD1, and absent DNA this call remains unverified. The CDR3 contains 13 residues. Germline CDR1 is MNHEY and CDR2 is SMNVEV (reference sequence).